This T cell receptor (beta chain) was sequenced during a study of blood T cell repertoires in COVID-19. Study overall: The samples span acute and convalescent COVID-19 from the United States, Italy and Spain. Nucleic acid was either cDNA or gDNA, and it came from T cells, B-cell-depleted T cells, or PBMCs.

The CDR3 consists of 13 residues. V lost 7 bases, J lost 0 bases, and 0 bases stayed unmatched. Germline V gene data show CDR1 as SGDLS and CDR2 as YYNGEE. In the original workflow: Estimated nucleated cell counts came from reference gene primer amplification. Sequencing used immunoSEQ multiplex PCR; TCRdb keeps in-frame clones, though not all of them. That table gives V, J and clone size, and the DNA gave D and trimming. The sample includes roughly 300,000 clones, 85% of them seen just once. V gene TRBV9 combines with J gene TRBJ2-2; 7 bases align to TRBD1. The sample consisted of peripheral blood. The TCR was taken from a human donor in a cohort sampled during active COVID-19. Written as DNA, the CDR3 is TGTGCCAGCGGACAGGCGAACACCGGGGAGCTGTTTTTT. It specifies CASGQANTGELFF.